Given below is one T cell receptor (beta chain) in context. Data came from immunoSEQ multiplex PCR; TCRdb stores just in-frame clones and leaves some out. The data show approximately 83,000 clones, roughly 80% seen once. This sample is drawn from a study of PD-L1 blockade in urothelial cancer. Germline loops: CDR1 SGHTS, CDR2 YDEGEE. The CDR3 sequence is 14 residues long. Trimming cost V 3 bases and J 0 bases, with 7 bases left between them. Time point noted: peripheral blood 6 weeks after treatment start. Source: PBMCs, taken around atezolizumab (anti-PD-L1) treatment. This chain connects TRBV5-8 to TRBJ1-3; D may be TRBD1 (5 bases). The origin of this receptor is a man aged 65 to 79 with urothelial cancer. CDR3 residues: CASSWGVSGNTIYF. The DNA of the CDR3 is TGTGCCAGCAGCTGGGGGGTCTCTGGAAACACCATATATTTT.